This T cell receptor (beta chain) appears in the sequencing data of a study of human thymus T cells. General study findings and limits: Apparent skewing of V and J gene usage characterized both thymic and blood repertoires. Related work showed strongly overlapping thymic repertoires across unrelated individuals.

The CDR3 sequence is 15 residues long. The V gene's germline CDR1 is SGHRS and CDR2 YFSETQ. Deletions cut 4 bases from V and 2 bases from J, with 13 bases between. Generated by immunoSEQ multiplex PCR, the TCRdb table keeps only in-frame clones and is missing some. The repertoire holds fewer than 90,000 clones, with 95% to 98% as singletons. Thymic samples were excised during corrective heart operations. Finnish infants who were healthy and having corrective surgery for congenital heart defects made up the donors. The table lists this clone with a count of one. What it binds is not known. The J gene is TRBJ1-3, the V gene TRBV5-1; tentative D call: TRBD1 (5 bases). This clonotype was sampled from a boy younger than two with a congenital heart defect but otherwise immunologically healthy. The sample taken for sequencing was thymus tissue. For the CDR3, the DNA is TGCGCCAGCAGCGAAACGGGACGAACTGGAAACACCATATATTTT. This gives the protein CASSETGRTGNTIYF. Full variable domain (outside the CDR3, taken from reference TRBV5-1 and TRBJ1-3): KAGVTQTPRYLIKTRGQQVTLSCSPISGHRSVSWYQQTPGQGLQFLFEYFSETQRNKGNFPGRFSGRQFSNSRSEMNVSTLELGDSALYLCASSETGRTGNTIYFGEGSWLTVV.